The 28 T cell receptor beta chains below all came from one sample that was sequenced in a study of T cells in localized non-small cell lung cancer. Generated by immunoSEQ multiplex PCR, the TCRdb table keeps only in-frame clones and is missing some. The repertoire includes approximately 20,000 clones, approximately 80% of them detected once, and roughly 4.9% sits in the top ten. Here the sequenced sample was peripheral blood, taken before any cancer treatment. Receptors were obtained from a man aged 40-75 years with stage I lung adenocarcinoma.

This chain uses TRBV5-1 with TRBJ2-1, with 7 bases aligning to TRBD1. The V gene's germline CDR1 is SGHRS and CDR2 YFSETQ. The junction had 6 bases not matched to a gene; V was cut back by 3 bases and J by 0 bases. The CDR3 sequence is 16 residues long. CDR3 in amino acids: CASSSETGISYNEQFF. For the CDR3, the DNA is TGCGCCAGCAGCTCTGAGACAGGGATCTCCTACAATGAGCAGTTCTTC.

The V gene is TRBV11-2, the J gene TRBJ1-1; D is perhaps TRBD1 (6 bases). The CDR3 extends over 18 amino acids. CDR1 SGHAT and CDR2 FQNNGV come from the germline V gene. Trimming took 7 bases from V and 1 from J, leaving 25 bases between them. The CDR3 region has the DNA TGTGCCAGCAAGGGGGGGGTCAAGGGGCAGATTTCGAACACTGAAGCTTTCTTT. Translation gives CASKGGVKGQISNTEAFF.

The rearrangement uses TRBV6-1 and TRBJ2-1; D call uncertain. The CDR3 runs to 12 residues. Germline loops: CDR1 MNHNS, CDR2 SASEGT. Between the trimmed V and J ends, which lost 7 bases and 7 bases, there was a span of 11 bases. The CDR3 DNA follows: TGTGCCAGCACCCCACGACCGAATGAGCAGTTCTTC. Translation: CASTPRPNEQFF.

In DNA, the CDR3 is TGTGCCAGCAGCTTGAGGACCGACAGCTACGAGCAGTACTTC. Translation gives CASSLRTDSYEQYF. The V and J genes are TRBV5-5 and TRBJ2-7; the D gene is possibly TRBD1 (5 bases). The CDR3 runs 14 residues. Per the germline V gene, CDR1 is SGHKS and CDR2 is YYEKEE (reference sequence). The germline V and J ends were trimmed by 1 base and 3 bases, with 11 bases remaining between them.

This chain connects TRBV25-1 to TRBJ1-5, with D possibly matching TRBD1 (5 bases). V was cut by 5 bases and J by 6 bases, with 14 bases left in between. This CDR3 region has 14 residues. Looked up from germline, CDR1 is MGHDK and CDR2 is SYGVNS. The CDR3 nucleotides read TGTGCCAGCAGTACGGACTGGGGGGGTCAGCCCCAGCATTTT. It codes for CASSTDWGGQPQHF.

The chain recombines TRBV7-9 with TRBJ2-7; the D is unclear. CDR3 length equals 13 residues. Germline CDR1 reads SEHNR; CDR2 reads FQNEAQ (reference sequence). V lost 5 bases to trimming and J lost 3 bases, with 11 bases between them. The CDR3 sequence is CASSRSGSYEQYF. The CDR3, as DNA: TGTGCCAGCAGCCGGTCAGGCAGCTACGAGCAGTACTTC.

J is TRBJ1-2 and V is TRBV5-8; possibly TRBD1 for D (6 bases). V lost 0 bases and J lost 7, with 16 bases in between. Germline V gene lookup returns CDR1 SGHTS and CDR2 YDEGEE. The CDR3 length is 15 residues. CDR3 nucleotide sequence: TGTGCCAGCAGCTTGGGTATTTTACAGGGAGCTGGCTACACCTTC. Protein product: CASSLGILQGAGYTF.

This chain joins TRBV2 and TRBJ2-1, with D possibly matching TRBD1 (6 bases). The CDR3 is made up of 14 amino acids. CDR1 and CDR2 (germline): SNHLY, FYNNEI. Trimming removed 8 bases at V and 8 bases at J, with 19 bases between. The CDR3 DNA follows: TGTGCCAGCGCCCGGGACACTCAGCGTGATGAGCAGTTCTTC. Its translation is CASARDTQRDEQFF.

The rearrangement joins TRBV30 to TRBJ2-1; tentatively, D is TRBD2 (6 bases). Trimming took off 2 bases at V and 7 bases at J, with 18 bases between the two ends. The CDR3 has 15 amino acids. Germline values: CDR1 GTSNPN, CDR2 SVGIG (reference sequence). The CDR3 DNA reads TGTGCCTGGAGTACCGGGGGTTTTGCGGGAAATGAGCAGTTCTTC. This encodes CAWSTGGFAGNEQFF.

The chain employs TRBV7-9 and TRBJ1-1; D gene ambiguous. The CDR3 length is 13 residues. Trimming removed 1 base at V and 2 bases at J, with 5 bases between. CDR1 and CDR2 from the germline V gene are SEHNR and FQNEAQ (reference sequence). In nucleotides, the CDR3 is TGTGCCAGCAGCTTAGTTGATAACACTGAAGCTTTCTTT. It codes for CASSLVDNTEAFF.

The V gene is TRBV4-1, the J gene TRBJ2-7; no clear D. The germline V and J ends were trimmed by 0 bases and 5 bases, with 8 bases remaining between them. The germline V gene has CDR1 MGHRA and CDR2 YSYEKL. CDR3 size: 13 residues. In DNA, the CDR3 is TGCGCCAGCAGCCAAGAACCCAGCAACGAGCAGTACTTC. Translating gives CASSQEPSNEQYF.

The chain has TRBV28 and TRBJ2-7, with 14 bases that match TRBD2. V lost 3 bases and J lost 0; bases outside the gene matches: 1. Germline CDR1 is MDHEN and CDR2 is SYDVKM. The CDR3 spans 16 residues. The chain's CDR3 is CASSLGLAGASYEQYF. CDR3 sequence (DNA): TGTGCCAGCAGTTTGGGACTAGCGGGGGCCTCCTACGAGCAGTACTTC.

The rearrangement uses TRBV7-9 and TRBJ2-7; 7 bases line up with TRBD2. Germline CDR1 SEHNR, CDR2 FQNEAQ (reference sequence). Trimming at V came to 8 bases and at J to 5 bases, leaving 6 bases not matched to a gene. CDR3 length: 12 amino acids. Here the CDR3 reads CASGWGGDEQYF. The CDR3 DNA is TGTGCCAGCGGGTGGGGAGGGGACGAGCAGTACTTC.

The chain links TRBV5-1 to TRBJ2-1; TRBD2 is a possible D gene (6 bases). The CDR3 is 14 amino acids. Germline lookup yields CDR1 SGHRS and CDR2 YFSETQ. Trimming stripped 4 bases from V and 4 bases from J, with 12 bases between. The CDR3 nucleotides are TGCGCCAGCAGCCGACTAGACGGATACAATGAGCAGTTCTTC. This sequence encodes CASSRLDGYNEQFF.

This clone was observed a single time. The chain employs TRBV7-3 and TRBJ2-1, with TRBD2 identical over 15 bases. The V segment lost 7 bases and the J segment 11 bases; nucleotides outside the gene matches: 15. Germline lookup yields CDR1 SGHTA and CDR2 FQGTGA. The CDR3 totals 17 residues. CDR3 region: CASTPAASGTSGGKQFF. The CDR3 bases are TGTGCCAGCACACCGGCGGCGTCCGGGACTAGCGGGGGGAAGCAGTTCTTC.

The V gene is TRBV11-2, the J gene TRBJ2-5; D ambiguous. The germline V and J ends were trimmed by 5 bases and 4 bases, with 17 bases remaining between them. Germline V CDR1 and CDR2: SGHAT, FQNNGV. The length of the CDR3 is 15 residues. DNA for the CDR3: TGTGCCAGCAGCCCGATCCGACTCCTAGGAGAGACCCAGTACTTC. Translated: CASSPIRLLGETQYF.

This clone was seen a few times. The DNA of the CDR3 is TGTGCCAGCTCCATCGGAGGGGCCGGGGAGCTGTTTTTT. It codes for CASSIGGAGELFF. J is TRBJ2-2 and V is TRBV7-9; possible D gene TRBD2, 6 bases. CDR1 and CDR2 (germline): SEHNR, FQNEAQ (reference sequence). CDR3 length: 13 residues. The ends were cut back, 8 bases at V and 6 bases at J, with 13 bases in the middle.

This clone was detected once. The chain carries TRBV9 and TRBJ2-5; D not resolved. V was clipped by 0 bases and J by 1 base, with 7 bases between them. The germline gives CDR1 SGDLS, CDR2 YYNGEE. The length of the CDR3 is 14 residues. The CDR3 is CASSVGAVQETQYF. CDR3 nucleotide sequence: TGTGCCAGCAGCGTAGGGGCAGTCCAAGAGACCCAGTACTTC.

Only a few counts were recorded for this clone. The chain recombines TRBV6-1 with TRBJ1-2, with 8 bases that match TRBD1. This CDR3 is 15 amino acids long. Germline V lookup: CDR1 MNHNS, CDR2 SASEGT. The V gene end was trimmed by 2 bases and the J gene end by 9 bases; junction bases not matched to a gene: 11. The CDR3 spells CASSETAGGRVRYTF. The CDR3 DNA is TGTGCCAGCAGTGAAACAGCAGGGGGCCGGGTTCGCTACACCTTC.

V gene TRBV7-9 combines with J gene TRBJ2-7, with TRBD2 as a possible D gene (6 bases). V was trimmed by 5 bases and J by 3 bases, leaving 11 bases between them. The CDR3 extends over 13 amino acids. Per the germline V gene, CDR1 is SEHNR and CDR2 is FQNEAQ (reference sequence). The CDR3 loop reads CASSRASVYEQYF. The CDR3 bases are TGTGCCAGCAGCCGTGCTAGCGTCTACGAGCAGTACTTC.

The V call is TRBV7-2, the J call TRBJ2-5; D gene unclear. V dropped 4 bases and J dropped 5 bases, with 11 bases sitting between them. There are 13 residues in the CDR3. Per germline, CDR1 SGHTA and CDR2 FQGNSA. The chain's CDR3 is CASSSGVVETQYF. The CDR3 nucleotides read TGTGCCAGCAGCTCTGGGGTCGTGGAGACCCAGTACTTC.

The CDR3: CASSVGPPDTQYF. The CDR3 DNA is TGTGCCAGCAGCGTAGGACCCCCCGATACGCAGTATTTT. The V gene is TRBV9, the J gene TRBJ2-3; D not resolved. Germline V gene data show CDR1 as SGDLS and CDR2 as YYNGEE. Trimming cost V 0 bases and J 6 bases, with 8 bases left between them. This CDR3 has 13 amino acids.

This chain connects TRBV5-1 to TRBJ2-5; D perhaps matches TRBD2 (6 bases). V was shortened by 4 bases and J by 5 bases, with 12 bases between the two germline ends. CDR3 length equals 13 residues. Germline CDR1 SGHRS, CDR2 YFSETQ. CDR3 coding DNA: TGCGCCAGCAGCCCGGGACTGGTGGAGACCCAGTACTTC. Translation gives CASSPGLVETQYF.

V usage is TRBV28 and J usage is TRBJ2-1; D is ambiguous. V gave up 2 bases and J gave up 5 bases, with 7 bases separating them. The CDR3 length is 13 residues. Germline CDR1 MDHEN, CDR2 SYDVKM. The DNA for the CDR3 is TGTGCCAGCAGTTTACAGCCACACAATGAGCAGTTCTTC. Its protein is CASSLQPHNEQFF.

This clone was recorded a few times. This rearrangement joins TRBV2 to TRBJ2-3, with D unclear. This CDR3 contains 12 residues. Germline CDR1 is SNHLY and CDR2 is FYNNEI. With 4 bases removed from V and 4 bases from J, the gap between germline ends came to 6 bases. The DNA of the CDR3 is TGTGCCAGCAGTGTCGAGGCAGATACGCAGTATTTT. Translated, it gives CASSVEADTQYF.

This chain links TRBV29-1 with TRBJ2-1; D remains unclear. The CDR3 consists of 10 residues. CDR1 SQVTM and CDR2 ANQGSEA come from the germline V gene. V dropped 6 bases and J dropped 5 bases, with 5 bases sitting between them. CDR3 bases: TGCAGCGTGGGCCACAATGAGCAGTTCTTC. It specifies CSVGHNEQFF.

The rearrangement uses TRBV5-1 and TRBJ2-5; possible D gene TRBD1, 6 bases. The CDR3 has 13 amino acids. Trimming left V 6 bases short and J 0 bases short, with 9 bases between. Germline V gene lookup returns CDR1 SGHRS and CDR2 YFSETQ. The CDR3 coding sequence is TGCGCCAGCAATCGGGACAACCAAGAGACCCAGTACTTC. Translating it yields CASNRDNQETQYF.

The chain links TRBV27 to TRBJ1-6, with unresolved D. CDR1 is MNHEY and CDR2 is SMNVEV in the germline V gene (reference sequence). The CDR3 consists of 15 residues. V was pared by 3 bases and J by 2 bases, with 8 bases between. For the CDR3, the DNA is TGTGCCAGCAGTTTTGAAGGGACCTATAATTCACCCCTCCACTTT. As protein: CASSFEGTYNSPLHF.